This T cell receptor beta chain was obtained from a study of Ad26.COV2.S vaccination and SARS-CoV-2 variants. Findings of the study overall: Vaccine and placebo recipients had similar non-spike TCR breadth. Marked by substantial breadth, spike-specific CD8+ and CD4+ T cell responses were reportedly seen after vaccination. Vaccine recipients had higher spike-specific TCR breadth than placebo recipients.

The J segment lost 2 bases and the V segment lost 2 bases, leaving 4 bases of the junction unmatched. Germline assignment: CDR1 LNHDA and CDR2 SQIVND (reference sequence). The length of the CDR3 is 15 residues. Comments on this clone: Its cognate antigen is unknown.

The method was immunoSEQ multiplex PCR; TCRdb's version includes in-frame clones alone and lacks a portion of them. The data hold hundreds of thousands of clones, with around 87% observed a single time. Treatment here: approximately 18 received Ad26.COV2.S at low or high dose, single or two shots; five or six received placebo; per-sample allocation not given. Samples analyzed were those drawn on day 63 after the first vaccine or placebo injection. Immunization relied on an Ad26 vector, which expressed Wuhan-strain SARS-CoV-2 spike. The material was peripheral blood, obtained in a trial of Ad26.COV2.S vaccine versus placebo. The J gene is TRBJ2-3, the V gene TRBV19, with 7 bases that match TRBD2. The receptor's source is a person between 18 and 59 years old who received the Ad26.COV2.S COVID-19 vaccine or a placebo. The CDR3 spells CASSISAGFTDTQYF. The CDR3 DNA sequence: TGTGCCAGTAGTATATCAGCGGGATTCACAGATACGCAGTATTTT.